What follows are 3 T cell receptor beta chains derived from one specimen sequenced in a study of response to subunit inactivated influenza vaccine. TCRdb reanalysed the RT-PCR reads using MiXCR and keeps one entry per CDR3 protein. The sample lists over 150,000 distinct CDR3 sequences; roughly 8.7% were seen once. The material was non-naive T cells sorted from PBMCs, obtained on the day of vaccination. The origin of the receptors is a man aged 45-65 years who received an inactivated influenza vaccine.

This clonotype occurred a few times. The chain carries TRBV3-1 and TRBJ2-7, with a weak D call TRBD2 (6 bases). Trimming removed 5 bases from V and 6 bases from J, with 11 bases in between. The CDR3 runs to 12 residues. Germline V lookup: CDR1 LGHDT, CDR2 YNNKEL (reference sequence). CDR3 amino acids: CASSKRGVEQYF. The DNA of the CDR3 is TGTGCCAGCAGCAAACGCGGGGTCGAGCAGTACTTC.

The sample holds many counts of this clonotype. This rearrangement joins TRBV20-1 to TRBJ1-1; D not resolved. The CDR3 spans 13 residues. V lost 5 bases and J 0 bases, leaving 10 bases between the germline ends. CDR1 and CDR2 (germline): DFQATT, SNEGSKA (reference sequence). CDR3 residues: CSARQTLNTEAFF. The DNA of the CDR3 is TGCAGTGCTCGGCAGACATTGAACACTGAAGCTTTCTTT.

The chain employs TRBV7-9 and TRBJ2-1; 9 bases agree with TRBD1. In germline, CDR1 is SEHNR, CDR2 FQNEAQ (reference sequence). After removal of 5 bases from V and 8 bases from J, the junction contained 10 bases not matched to a gene. The CDR3 is 15 amino acids. The CDR3 here is CASSPRGQGLDEQFF. Here the CDR3 DNA reads TGTGCCAGCAGCCCTAGGGGACAGGGTTTGGATGAGCAGTTCTTC.